The subject of this entry is one T cell receptor (beta chain). Its antigen is not known. Profiling relied on immunoSEQ multiplex PCR, and the TCRdb table lists in-frame clones only, not all of them. Counted here are about 97,000 clones, 70% to 90% occurring once; the ten biggest clones make up less than 3.5%. The entry originates in a study of T cell responses to AZD1222 COVID-19 vaccine. Study context: Samples with a second dose at about 4 or about 12 weeks were pooled together.

Broader study findings: Seropositive at baseline were only a handful of AZD1222 recipients. CD4 TCRs linked to vaccination spanned spike, dominating at 160-218 and 743-854. Clonal diversity was possibly underestimated, and the donors were mostly white British, with more females.

V was pared by 3 bases and J by 4 bases, with 15 bases between. CDR1 LNHDA and CDR2 SQIVND come from the germline V gene (reference sequence). The CDR3 has 15 amino acids. The origin of this receptor is an adult in good health. The rearrangement uses TRBV19 and TRBJ1-1, with a weak D call TRBD1 (6 bases). Here the sequenced sample was peripheral blood, taken on day 0 of AZD1222 vaccination. The CDR3 region has the DNA TGTGCCAGTAGTATCACTCAGGGGCGCCCCACTGAAGCTTTCTTT. Its protein product is CASSITQGRPTEAFF.